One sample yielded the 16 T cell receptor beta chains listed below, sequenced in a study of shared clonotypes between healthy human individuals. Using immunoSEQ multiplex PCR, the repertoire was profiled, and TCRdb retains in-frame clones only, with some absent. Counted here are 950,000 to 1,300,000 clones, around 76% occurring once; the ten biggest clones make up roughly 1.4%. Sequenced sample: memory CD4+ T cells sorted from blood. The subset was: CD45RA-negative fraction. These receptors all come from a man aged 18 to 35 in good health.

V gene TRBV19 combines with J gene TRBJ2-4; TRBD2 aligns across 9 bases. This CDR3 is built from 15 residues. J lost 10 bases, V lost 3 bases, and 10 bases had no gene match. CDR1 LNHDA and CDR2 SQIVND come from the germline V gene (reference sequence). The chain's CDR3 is CASSMIAGASGIQYF. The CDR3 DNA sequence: TGTGCCAGTAGTATGATAGCGGGGGCCTCGGGAATTCAGTACTTC.

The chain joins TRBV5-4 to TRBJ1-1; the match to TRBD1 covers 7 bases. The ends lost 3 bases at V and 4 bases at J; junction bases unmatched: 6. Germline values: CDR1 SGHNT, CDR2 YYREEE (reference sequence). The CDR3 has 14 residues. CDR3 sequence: CASSSNDRATEAFF. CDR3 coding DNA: TGTGCCAGCAGCTCGAACGACAGGGCCACTGAAGCTTTCTTT.

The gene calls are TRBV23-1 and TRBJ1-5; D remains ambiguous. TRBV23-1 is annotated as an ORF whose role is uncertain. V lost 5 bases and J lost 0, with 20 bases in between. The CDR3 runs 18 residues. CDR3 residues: CASSSTLAGKNSNQPQHF. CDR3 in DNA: TGCGCCAGCAGTTCAACCCTAGCCGGGAAAAATAGCAATCAGCCCCAGCATTTT.

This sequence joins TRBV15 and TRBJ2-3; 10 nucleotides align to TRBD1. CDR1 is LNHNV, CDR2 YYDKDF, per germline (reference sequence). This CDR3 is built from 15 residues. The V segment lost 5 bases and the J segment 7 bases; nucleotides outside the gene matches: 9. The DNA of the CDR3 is TGTGCCACCAGCCCCGACAGGGGGCCTTTCAATACGCAGTATTTT. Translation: CATSPDRGPFNTQYF.

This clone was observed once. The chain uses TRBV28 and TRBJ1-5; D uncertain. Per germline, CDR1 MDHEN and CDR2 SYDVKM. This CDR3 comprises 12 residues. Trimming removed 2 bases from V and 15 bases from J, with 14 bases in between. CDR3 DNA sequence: TGTGCCAGCAGTTTAGGGCGGGAGGCTTGGCATTTT. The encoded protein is CASSLGREAWHF.

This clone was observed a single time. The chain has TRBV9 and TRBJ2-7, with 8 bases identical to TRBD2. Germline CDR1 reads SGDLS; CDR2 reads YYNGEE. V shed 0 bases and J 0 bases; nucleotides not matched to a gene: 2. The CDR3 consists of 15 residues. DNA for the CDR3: TGTGCCAGCAGCGTAGGACTAGCGTCCTCCTACGAGCAGTACTTC. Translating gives CASSVGLASSYEQYF.

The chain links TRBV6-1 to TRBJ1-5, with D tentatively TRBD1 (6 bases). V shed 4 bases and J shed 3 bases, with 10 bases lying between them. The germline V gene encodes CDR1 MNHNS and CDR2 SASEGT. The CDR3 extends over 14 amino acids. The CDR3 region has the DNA TGTGCCAGCAGTGGAGGGACAAACAATCAGCCCCAGCATTTT. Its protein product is CASSGGTNNQPQHF.

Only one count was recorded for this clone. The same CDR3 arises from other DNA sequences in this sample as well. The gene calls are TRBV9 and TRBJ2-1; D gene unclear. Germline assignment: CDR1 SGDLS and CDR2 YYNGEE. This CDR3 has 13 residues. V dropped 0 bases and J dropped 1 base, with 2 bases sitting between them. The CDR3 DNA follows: TGTGCCAGCAGCGTAGCTTCCTACAATGAGCAGTTCTTC. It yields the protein CASSVASYNEQFF.

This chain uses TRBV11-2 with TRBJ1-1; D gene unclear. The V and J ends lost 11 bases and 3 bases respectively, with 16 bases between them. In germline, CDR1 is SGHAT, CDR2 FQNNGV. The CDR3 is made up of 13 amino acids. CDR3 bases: TGTGCCGGGAGGGCGCATTTGGACACTGAAGCTTTCTTT. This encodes CAGRAHLDTEAFF.

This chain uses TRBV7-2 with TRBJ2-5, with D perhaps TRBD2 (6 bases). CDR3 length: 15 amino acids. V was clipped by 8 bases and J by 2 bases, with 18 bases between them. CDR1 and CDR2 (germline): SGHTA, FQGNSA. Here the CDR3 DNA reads TGTGCCAGCCAGGGAGGACCGGGGTGGCAAGAGACCCAGTACTTC. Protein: CASQGGPGWQETQYF.

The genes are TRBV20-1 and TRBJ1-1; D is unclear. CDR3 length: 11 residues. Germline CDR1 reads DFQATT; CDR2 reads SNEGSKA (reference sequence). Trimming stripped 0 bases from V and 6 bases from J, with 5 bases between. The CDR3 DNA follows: TGCAGTGCTAGAGATCGGTCTGAAGCTTTCTTT. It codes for CSARDRSEAFF.

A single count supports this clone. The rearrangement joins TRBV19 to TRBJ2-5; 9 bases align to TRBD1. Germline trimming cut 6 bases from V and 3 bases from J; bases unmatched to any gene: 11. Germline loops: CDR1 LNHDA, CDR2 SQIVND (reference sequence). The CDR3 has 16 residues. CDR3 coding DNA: TGTGCCAGTAGAACCACGGGACAGGGCAAAAAAGAGACCCAGTACTTC. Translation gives CASRTTGQGKKETQYF.

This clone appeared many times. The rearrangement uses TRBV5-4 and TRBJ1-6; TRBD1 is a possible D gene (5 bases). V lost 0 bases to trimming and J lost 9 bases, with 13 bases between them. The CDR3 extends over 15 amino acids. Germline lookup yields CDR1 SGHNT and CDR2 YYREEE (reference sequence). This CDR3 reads CASSLGAQGLSPLHF. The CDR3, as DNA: TGTGCCAGCAGCTTGGGGGCGCAGGGACTTTCACCCCTCCACTTT.

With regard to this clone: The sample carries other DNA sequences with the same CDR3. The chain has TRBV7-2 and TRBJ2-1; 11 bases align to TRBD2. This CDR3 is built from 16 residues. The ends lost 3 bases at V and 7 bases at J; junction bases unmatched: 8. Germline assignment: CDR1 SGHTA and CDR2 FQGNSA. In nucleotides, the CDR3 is TGTGCCAGCAGCTTTTCCGGGACTAGCGGTAGTAATGAGCAGTTCTTC. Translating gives CASSFSGTSGSNEQFF.

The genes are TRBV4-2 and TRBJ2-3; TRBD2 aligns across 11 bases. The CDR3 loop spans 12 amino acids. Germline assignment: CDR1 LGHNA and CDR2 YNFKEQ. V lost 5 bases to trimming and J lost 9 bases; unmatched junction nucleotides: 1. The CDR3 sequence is CASSTSGGTQYF. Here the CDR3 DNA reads TGTGCCAGCAGCACTAGCGGGGGAACGCAGTATTTT.

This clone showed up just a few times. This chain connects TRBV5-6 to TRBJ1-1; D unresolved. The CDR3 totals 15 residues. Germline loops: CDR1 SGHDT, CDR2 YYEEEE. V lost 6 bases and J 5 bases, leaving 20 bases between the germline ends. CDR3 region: CASTPGGGIDTEAFF. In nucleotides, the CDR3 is TGTGCCAGCACGCCAGGAGGAGGGATTGATACTGAAGCTTTCTTT.